The present T cell receptor beta chain was sequenced within a study of T cells in Graves' hyperthyroidism and ophthalmopathy. Trimming removed 6 bases from V and 0 bases from J, with 10 bases in between. The CDR3 runs 14 residues. The TCR beta CDR3 regions underwent amplification using RNA transcripts as the source. The HTBI primer set was used in a first-round RT-PCR of the TCR CDR3. One entry per CDR3 protein, called by TCRdb with MiXCR from the multiplex PCR reads. The profile shows about 640,000 distinct CDR3 sequences, under 25% of them singletons. The material sequenced was blood. This TCR derives from a man aged 30-40 years with Graves' ophthalmopathy. V is TRBV12-3 or TRBV12-4 and J is TRBJ2-3; D remains unclear. DNA of the CDR3: TGTGCCAGCAGCCGGGCGACTAGCACAGATACGCAGTATTTT. It codes for CASSRATSTDTQYF.